One and the same sample provided the 20 T cell receptor beta chains below, sequenced in a study of CD8+ T cells in alopecia areata. Treatment of the sample: oral pan-JAK inhibitor, 5-10 mg twice daily. As the sequencing template, cDNA was produced by extracting RNA and reverse transcribing it. The method was immunoSEQ multiplex PCR; TCRdb's version includes in-frame clones alone and lacks a portion of them. The sample consists of under 350,000 clones, 58% of them appearing once. The source was CD4+ T cells sorted from blood, collected at week 24, from a patient treated with tofacitinib. These receptors came from a human donor with alopecia areata.

V usage is TRBV6-6 and J usage is TRBJ2-7; no definite D call. The CDR3 sequence is 12 residues long. Germline V gives CDR1 MNHNY, CDR2 SVGAGI (reference sequence). Trimming left V 7 bases short and J 2 bases short, with 9 bases between. The CDR3 reads CASKIGPYEQYF. CDR3 sequence (DNA): TGTGCCAGCAAAATAGGGCCCTACGAGCAGTACTTC.

The rearrangement joins TRBV27 to TRBJ1-1, with D perhaps TRBD1 (5 bases). CDR3 length: 15 residues. CDR1 MNHEY and CDR2 SMNVEV come from the germline V gene (reference sequence). V lost 5 bases to trimming and J lost 5 bases, with 18 bases between them. This chain's CDR3 is CASSQLGTEGTEAFF. CDR3 nucleotide sequence: TGTGCCAGCAGTCAACTCGGGACTGAGGGGACTGAAGCTTTCTTT.

V and J are TRBV5-6 and TRBJ1-3, with D uncertain. The CDR3 loop spans 14 amino acids. Germline assignment: CDR1 SGHDT and CDR2 YYEEEE. Trimming cost V 2 bases and J 0 bases, with 6 bases left between them. CDR3 in amino acids: CASSLALSGNTIYF. The CDR3 coding sequence is TGTGCCAGCAGCTTAGCCCTCTCTGGAAACACCATATATTTT.

This sequence joins TRBV11-2 and TRBJ1-5; perhaps TRBD1 as D (5 bases). Deletions cut 3 bases from V and 5 bases from J, with 8 bases between. The CDR3 spans 13 residues. The germline V gene has CDR1 SGHAT and CDR2 FQNNGV. The CDR3 coding sequence is TGTGCCAGCAGCTTTCAAGGGGATCAGCCCCAGCATTTT. Translated, it gives CASSFQGDQPQHF.

This clone was observed a single time. The chain couples TRBV6-1 to TRBJ2-7; TRBD2 matches 9 bases. Trimming at V came to 6 bases and at J to 3 bases, leaving 9 bases not matched to a gene. The CDR3 runs to 15 residues. Germline-derived CDR1 and CDR2 are MNHNS and SASEGT. CDR3 in DNA: TGTGCCAGCAGCCCCAGAGGAGCGGGGGGCTACGAGCAGTACTTC. Translating it yields CASSPRGAGGYEQYF.

This rearrangement joins TRBV28 to TRBJ1-2; unclear D gene. CDR3 length: 12 amino acids. CDR1 is MDHEN, CDR2 SYDVKM, per germline. Deletions cut 2 bases from V and 5 bases from J, with 6 bases between. The DNA for the CDR3 is TGTGCCAGCAGTTTAAGGCTTTATGGCTACACCTTC. This sequence encodes CASSLRLYGYTF.

The chain recombines TRBV30 with TRBJ2-3, with TRBD2 matching 13 bases. This CDR3 spans 14 amino acids. Trimming removed 5 bases from V and 6 bases from J; junction bases left unmatched: 5. The germline V gene encodes CDR1 GTSNPN and CDR2 SVGIG (reference sequence). The chain's CDR3 is CAWGLAGAGDTQYF. The CDR3 DNA is TGTGCCTGGGGACTAGCGGGGGCAGGGGATACGCAGTATTTT.

The V call is TRBV9, the J call TRBJ2-2, with D unclear. Trimming cost V 0 bases and J 1 base, with 7 bases left between them. The CDR3 is 15 amino acids. Germline assignment: CDR1 SGDLS and CDR2 YYNGEE. CDR3 in DNA: TGTGCCAGCAGCGTAGTAGCTGAGAACACCGGGGAGCTGTTTTTT. Its protein is CASSVVAENTGELFF.

The chain links TRBV30 to TRBJ1-4; 9 nucleotides align to TRBD1. CDR3 length: 13 amino acids. After removal of 2 bases from V and 12 bases from J, the junction contained 7 bases not matched to a gene. Germline assignment: CDR1 GTSNPN and CDR2 SVGIG (reference sequence). The CDR3 region has the DNA TGTGCCTGGAGTTTGTTCGGGACAGGGCAACTGTTTTTT. Translating gives CAWSLFGTGQLFF.

This chain connects TRBV30 to TRBJ2-7, with D hard to call. The germline V and J ends were trimmed by 3 bases and 4 bases, with 13 bases remaining between them. The CDR3 is 13 amino acids. The germline V gene encodes CDR1 GTSNPN and CDR2 SVGIG (reference sequence). The CDR3 spells CAWRLGPGYEQYF. CDR3 DNA: TGTGCCTGGAGGTTAGGGCCTGGGTACGAGCAGTACTTC.

V gene TRBV4-3 combines with J gene TRBJ1-2; D may be TRBD1 (5 bases). V shed 2 bases and J shed 5 bases, with 9 bases lying between them. Germline CDR1 LGHNA, CDR2 YSLEER. The CDR3 totals 13 residues. This chain's CDR3 is CASSQRGVYGYTF. The CDR3 DNA reads TGCGCCAGCAGCCAAAGGGGTGTTTATGGCTACACCTTC.

This chain connects TRBV9 to TRBJ2-2, with D possibly matching TRBD2 (6 bases). The CDR3 loop spans 15 amino acids. Trimming cost V 4 bases and J 5 bases, with 15 bases left between them. Germline assignment: CDR1 SGDLS and CDR2 YYNGEE. The chain's CDR3 is CASSPRGALTGELFF. CDR3 in DNA: TGTGCCAGCAGCCCGCGGGGTGCGCTAACCGGGGAGCTGTTTTTT.

The chain uses TRBV29-1 and TRBJ2-1; 8 bases line up with TRBD2. Germline trimming cut 7 bases from V and 1 base from J; bases unmatched to any gene: 3. Germline V lookup: CDR1 SQVTM, CDR2 ANQGSEA. The CDR3 is 13 residues long. This CDR3 is CSALAGSYNEQFF. As DNA, the CDR3 is TGCAGCGCCTTAGCGGGGTCCTACAATGAGCAGTTCTTC.

The chain is built from TRBV5-6 and TRBJ1-1; D not certain. The CDR3 is made up of 16 amino acids. The V end lost 0 bases, the J end lost 1 base, and 13 bases lay between the germline ends. Germline lookup yields CDR1 SGHDT and CDR2 YYEEEE. Here the CDR3 DNA reads TGTGCCAGCAGCTTGGGGGCGGCCTTCGGGAACACTGAAGCTTTCTTT. Its translation is CASSLGAAFGNTEAFF.

This clone was detected only a few times. In the same sample, other DNA sequences code for this CDR3. This chain joins TRBV30 and TRBJ1-2; possible D gene TRBD1, 6 bases. V was clipped by 1 base and J by 4 bases, with 7 bases between them. The germline gives CDR1 GTSNPN, CDR2 SVGIG (reference sequence). This CDR3 comprises 12 residues. The CDR3 nucleotides are TGTGCCTGGAGTGCAGGGGCCTATGGCTACACCTTC. Residues: CAWSAGAYGYTF.

This clone appeared a single time. The genes are TRBV19 and TRBJ1-5, with 7 bases aligning to TRBD1. The CDR3 length is 14 residues. J gave up 7 bases and V 4 bases, and 7 bases lay outside the gene matches. Germline V gives CDR1 LNHDA, CDR2 SQIVND (reference sequence). CDR3 nucleotides: TGTGCCAGTAGTAACAGGGGCCTGAGGCAGCCCCAGCATTTT. This gives the protein CASSNRGLRQPQHF.

The chain couples TRBV29-1 to TRBJ1-4, with D maybe TRBD1 (6 bases). CDR1 is SQVTM and CDR2 is ANQGSEA in the germline V gene. The CDR3 sequence is 13 residues long. Deletions cut 7 bases from V and 10 bases from J, with 19 bases between. The CDR3 sequence: CSAEGGFLGKLFF. CDR3 coding DNA: TGCAGCGCCGAGGGGGGGTTCTTGGGAAAACTGTTTTTT. The full variable domain, its missing parts supplied by reference TRBV29-1 and TRBJ1-4, is SAVISQKPSRDICQRGTSLTIQCQVDSQVTMMFWYRQQPGQSLTLIATANQGSEATYESGFVIDKFPISRPNLTFSTLTVSNMSPEDSSIYLCSAEGGFLGKLFFGSGTQLSVL.

The chain recombines TRBV27 with TRBJ1-5; no clear D. CDR3 size: 14 residues. Germline loops: CDR1 MNHEY, CDR2 SMNVEV (reference sequence). Trimming took off 4 bases at V and 0 bases at J, with 7 bases between the two ends. The DNA of the CDR3 is TGTGCCAGCAGTTACAAGACTAGCAATCAGCCCCAGCATTTT. Protein: CASSYKTSNQPQHF.

The chain employs TRBV15 and TRBJ1-5, with D hard to call. CDR3 length: 14 residues. The V gene lost 3 bases and the J gene lost 6 bases, with 12 bases spanning the gap. Germline values: CDR1 LNHNV, CDR2 YYDKDF (reference sequence). This CDR3 is CATSRARVGQPQHF. DNA of the CDR3: TGTGCCACCAGCAGGGCAAGGGTCGGTCAGCCCCAGCATTTT.

The chain is built from TRBV9 and TRBJ2-3; 11 bases line up with TRBD2. Germline CDR1 reads SGDLS; CDR2 reads YYNGEE. J gave up 1 base and V 0 bases, and 19 bases lay outside the gene matches. The CDR3 loop spans 22 amino acids. CDR3: CASSVATLRGTSGAAGTDTQYF. CDR3 DNA sequence: TGTGCCAGCAGCGTAGCTACCCTACGAGGGACTAGCGGTGCTGCTGGCACAGATACGCAGTATTTT.